What follows are 5 T cell receptor beta chains derived from one specimen sequenced in a study of cytotoxic CD8 clonotypes in ibrutinib-treated CLL. Only in-frame clones appear in the TCRdb table, and some are missing; sequencing was by immunoSEQ multiplex PCR. This sample carries approximately 70,000 clones, 80% of them seen once, and the ten largest clones take 6% to 9%. Sequencing used PBMCs, obtained at disease progression, from a patient treated with ibrutinib. Receptors were obtained from a human donor with chronic lymphocytic leukemia.

V is TRBV6-6 and J is TRBJ1-1; D may be TRBD1 (5 bases). V lost 6 bases and J 1 base, leaving 12 bases between the germline ends. CDR3 length equals 14 residues. Germline CDR1 and CDR2: MNHNY and SVGAGI (reference sequence). Here the CDR3 reads CASSKKQGNTEAFF. The CDR3 coding sequence is TGTGCCAGCAGCAAAAAGCAGGGGAACACTGAAGCTTTCTTT.

This chain links TRBV5-1 with TRBJ2-1; 7 bases are shared with TRBD2. V gave up 0 bases and J gave up 2 bases; unmatched junction bases: 11. The CDR3 runs 18 residues. Germline values: CDR1 SGHRS, CDR2 YFSETQ. The CDR3 DNA reads TGCGCCAGCAGCTTGGGCGGCGGGAGTTACGCGGCCTACAATGAGCAGTTCTTC. It specifies CASSLGGGSYAAYNEQFF. Looking up the rest from reference TRBV5-1 and TRBJ2-1 gives the full variable domain: KAGVTQTPRYLIKTRGQQVTLSCSPISGHRSVSWYQQTPGQGLQFLFEYFSETQRNKGNFPGRFSGRQFSNSRSEMNVSTLELGDSALYLCASSLGGGSYAAYNEQFFGPGTRLTVL.

V and J are TRBV7-9 and TRBJ1-2; no clear D. This CDR3 region has 14 residues. Between the trimmed V and J ends, which lost 2 bases and 6 bases, there was a span of 13 bases. CDR1 and CDR2 (germline): SEHNR, FQNEAQ (reference sequence). The CDR3 DNA reads as TGTGCCAGCAGCTTAAGAAGGGAGCCACATGGCTACACCTTC. Protein: CASSLRREPHGYTF.

The chain links TRBV7-2 to TRBJ2-3; perhaps D is TRBD1 or TRBD2 (6 bases each). V was trimmed by 6 bases and J by 1 base, leaving 14 bases between them. CDR1 SGHTA and CDR2 FQGNSA come from the germline V gene. The CDR3 is 15 amino acids. The CDR3 protein is CASSLGGEGTDTQYF. The DNA for the CDR3 is TGTGCCAGCAGTTTGGGGGGCGAAGGCACAGATACGCAGTATTTT.

The chain couples TRBV13 to TRBJ2-5; the D gene is possibly TRBD2 (5 bases). This CDR3 region has 13 residues. Germline V gives CDR1 PRHDT, CDR2 FYEKMQ (reference sequence). Deletions cut 3 bases from V and 3 bases from J, with 8 bases between. CDR3 bases: TGTGCCAGCAGCTTGACTACCGAAGAGACCCAGTACTTC. As protein: CASSLTTEETQYF. Using reference TRBV13 and TRBJ2-5 for the parts outside the CDR3, the full variable domain is AAGVIQSPRHLIKEKRETATLKCYPIPRHDTVYWYQQGPGQDPQFLISFYEKMQSDKGSIPDRFSAQQFSDYHSELNMSSLELGDSALYFCASSLTTEETQYFGPGTRLLVL.